Presented here are 20 T cell receptor beta chains from one specimen sequenced in a study of cytomegalovirus exposure and HLA in healthy donors. Vbeta (60) and Jbeta (13) primers were used in the PCR. Assay used: immunoSEQ multiplex PCR; TCRdb lists only in-frame clones, some missing. This sample has approximately 93,000 clones, with 70% to 80% found just once. The sequencing input was PBMCs. Receptors were obtained from a male donor in good health and CMV-seropositive.

This rearrangement joins TRBV18 to TRBJ2-3; a possible D gene is TRBD2 (6 bases). Looked up from germline, CDR1 is KGHSH and CDR2 is LQKENI. There are 18 residues in the CDR3. The ends were cut back, 5 bases at V and 2 bases at J, with 23 bases in the middle. CDR3 coding DNA: TGTGCCAGCTCAACCGCCACCACAGCGGAGGGACCCACAGATACGCAGTATTTT. Translated: CASSTATTAEGPTDTQYF.

The chain has TRBV15 and TRBJ2-1, with TRBD2 matching 16 bases. Germline V gene lookup returns CDR1 LNHNV and CDR2 YYDKDF (reference sequence). With 3 bases clipped from V and 6 bases from J, the junction kept 5 bases outside the gene matches. The CDR3 loop spans 17 amino acids. As DNA, the CDR3 is TGTGCCACCAGCAGGGGGACTAGCGGGGGGGCGGGCAATGAGCAGTTCTTC. It specifies CATSRGTSGGAGNEQFF. The full variable domain, its missing parts supplied by reference TRBV15 and TRBJ2-1, is DAMVIQNPRYQVTQFGKPVTLSCSQTLNHNVMYWYQQKSSQAPKLLFHYYDKDFNNEADTPDNFQSRRPNTSFCFLDIRSPGLGDTAMYLCATSRGTSGGAGNEQFFGPGTRLTVL.

DNA for the CDR3: TGTGCCAGCAGTTTTGTATCGGGGGACCAGCCCCAGCATTTT. Protein: CASSFVSGDQPQHF. The V and J genes are TRBV27 and TRBJ1-5; weak D call: TRBD1 (5 bases). Looked up from germline, CDR1 is MNHEY and CDR2 is SMNVEV (reference sequence). Trimming removed 3 bases from V and 7 bases from J, with 13 bases in between. CDR3 length: 14 amino acids.

The chain employs TRBV30 and TRBJ2-3, with D maybe TRBD1 (6 bases). Trimming removed 5 bases at V and 6 bases at J, with 18 bases between. Germline V gene data show CDR1 as GTSNPN and CDR2 as SVGIG (reference sequence). The CDR3 length is 14 residues. This CDR3 is CAWLQGRDVDTQYF. In DNA form, the CDR3 reads TGTGCCTGGCTCCAGGGGCGCGATGTGGATACGCAGTATTTT.

V gene TRBV6-6 combines with J gene TRBJ2-7; 7 positions agree with TRBD1. Trimming removed 0 bases from V and 6 bases from J; junction bases left unmatched: 2. Germline CDR1 and CDR2: MNHNY and SVGAGI (reference sequence). The CDR3 is 13 residues long. CDR3 in DNA: TGTGCCAGCAGTTACTCTCCAGGGGGCGAGCAGTACTTC. This encodes CASSYSPGGEQYF.

This clone was observed once. The CDR3 spells CASSQGLDRQFF. CDR3 nucleotides: TGTGCCAGCAGCCAGGGACTAGATCGGCAGTTCTTC. The rearrangement links TRBV7-6 to TRBJ2-1; 8 nucleotides agree with TRBD2. CDR1 and CDR2 from the germline V gene are SGHVS and FNYEAQ. CDR3 length: 12 residues. Germline trimming cut 5 bases from V and 12 bases from J; bases unmatched to any gene: 6.

The rearrangement uses TRBV7-2 and TRBJ2-4; D might be TRBD2 (6 bases). The CDR3 sequence is 14 residues long. Per germline, CDR1 SGHTA and CDR2 FQGNSA. The ends were cut back, 2 bases at V and 2 bases at J, with 7 bases in the middle. The CDR3, as DNA: TGTGCCAGCAGCTTACGCGGGACCAAAAACATTCAGTACTTC. It translates to CASSLRGTKNIQYF.

The chain links TRBV6-5 to TRBJ1-6, with D possibly matching TRBD1 (6 bases). The CDR3 totals 14 residues. The V end was cut by 4 bases, the J end by 6 bases, with 10 bases between. The germline gives CDR1 MNHEY, CDR2 SVGAGI. CDR3 DNA sequence: TGTGCCAGCAGTTCGACAGGATTTAATTCACCCCTCCACTTT. This translates into CASSSTGFNSPLHF.

J is TRBJ2-1 and V is TRBV27; 10 bases align to TRBD1. This CDR3 is 15 amino acids long. Germline lookup yields CDR1 MNHEY and CDR2 SMNVEV (reference sequence). V shed 5 bases and J 5 bases; nucleotides not matched to a gene: 6. The CDR3 protein is CASSPGQGWNNEQFF. The CDR3 bases are TGTGCCAGCAGTCCGGGACAGGGGTGGAACAATGAGCAGTTCTTC.

This clone showed up just a few times. The chain is built from TRBV11-2 and TRBJ2-2; the match to TRBD2 covers 7 bases. The ends lost 5 bases at V and 1 base at J; junction bases unmatched: 4. Germline V gives CDR1 SGHAT, CDR2 FQNNGV. The CDR3 spans 15 residues. CDR3 region: CASSTVAGNTGELFF. In nucleotides, the CDR3 is TGTGCCAGCAGCACCGTAGCGGGGAACACCGGGGAGCTGTTTTTT.

This clone was detected only a few times. The chain carries TRBV5-5 and TRBJ1-6; D perhaps matches TRBD1 (5 bases). The CDR3 loop spans 14 amino acids. Trimming removed 3 bases at V and 7 bases at J, with 11 bases between. CDR1 is SGHKS, CDR2 YYEKEE, per germline (reference sequence). The CDR3 bases are TGTGCCAGCAGCTGGGGCAGGGTGAATTCACCCCTCCACTTT. It translates to CASSWGRVNSPLHF.

The chain combines TRBV2 with TRBJ1-2, with a tentative D call TRBD1 (6 bases). In germline, CDR1 is SNHLY, CDR2 FYNNEI. The germline V and J ends were trimmed by 6 bases and 0 bases, with 17 bases remaining between them. This CDR3 is 16 amino acids long. The CDR3 coding sequence is TGTGCCAGCAGGGCTATAGAGACAGGACCTAACTATGGCTACACCTTC. Its protein product is CASRAIETGPNYGYTF.

This clone was counted a few times. The chain joins TRBV7-9 to TRBJ2-1, with 11 bases aligning to TRBD2. The CDR3 is 16 residues long. From germline, CDR1 is SEHNR and CDR2 FQNEAQ (reference sequence). With 5 bases clipped from V and 7 bases from J, the junction kept 10 bases outside the gene matches. CDR3 nucleotide sequence: TGTGCCAGCAGCAGAAATAGCGGGGGGGCCCGGAATGAGCAGTTCTTC. The encoded protein is CASSRNSGGARNEQFF.

A few counts support this clone. The V and J genes are TRBV20-1 and TRBJ1-2; unclear D gene. CDR1 and CDR2 from the germline V gene are DFQATT and SNEGSKA (reference sequence). V lost 5 bases to trimming and J lost 8 bases, with 9 bases between them. This CDR3 region has 10 residues. The CDR3 region is CSAPRGGYTF. The CDR3 region has the DNA TGCAGTGCTCCGAGAGGGGGCTACACCTTC.

The sample holds a few counts of this clone. V and J are TRBV5-1 and TRBJ1-3; D is possibly TRBD1 (5 bases). Germline assignment: CDR1 SGHRS and CDR2 YFSETQ. Trimming took 0 bases from V and 0 from J, leaving 7 bases between them. The CDR3 spans 15 residues. The CDR3 reads CASSLADSSGNTIYF. In DNA, the CDR3 is TGCGCCAGCAGCTTGGCCGACAGCTCTGGAAACACCATATATTTT.

This clone was found a few times. This chain connects TRBV4-1 to TRBJ1-2; D is possibly TRBD1 (6 bases). In germline, CDR1 is MGHRA, CDR2 YSYEKL. Trimming took 0 bases from V and 1 from J, leaving 6 bases between them. The CDR3 has 14 amino acids. CDR3: CASSQEDSNYGYTF. CDR3 in DNA: TGCGCCAGCAGCCAAGAGGACAGTAACTATGGCTACACCTTC.

The rearrangement links TRBV6-6 to TRBJ1-2; unclear D gene. The V end was cut by 5 bases, the J end by 3 bases, with 10 bases between. Per the germline V gene, CDR1 is MNHNY and CDR2 is SVGAGI (reference sequence). The CDR3 loop spans 13 amino acids. The CDR3 here is CASSREGYYGYTF. The CDR3 DNA is TGTGCCAGCAGTCGGGAGGGATACTATGGCTACACCTTC.

Here the CDR3 reads CAWSLPPTSEAGNTIYF. CDR3 nucleotides: TGTGCCTGGAGTCTCCCCCCCACTAGTGAGGCTGGAAACACCATATATTTT. This rearrangement joins TRBV30 to TRBJ1-3; D unresolved. This CDR3 region has 17 residues. The V end lost 2 bases, the J end lost 2 bases, and 19 bases lay between the germline ends. Germline V lookup: CDR1 GTSNPN, CDR2 SVGIG (reference sequence).

The chain links TRBV7-6 to TRBJ1-2, with 10 bases identical to TRBD1. Per germline, CDR1 SGHVS and CDR2 FNYEAQ. The CDR3 contains 16 residues. V lost 3 bases to trimming and J lost 8 bases; unmatched junction nucleotides: 12. CDR3 residues: CASSFLGQGGSRGYTF. DNA of the CDR3: TGTGCCAGCAGCTTTTTAGGACAGGGGGGGAGTCGGGGCTACACCTTC.

J is TRBJ2-6 and V is TRBV9; maybe TRBD2 (6 bases). Germline V gene sequence: CDR1 SGDLS, CDR2 YYNGEE. Trimming took off 0 bases at V and 2 bases at J, with 9 bases between the two ends. CDR3 length: 16 amino acids. The CDR3 coding sequence is TGTGCCAGCAGCGTAGGTGGAGGGCCTGGGGCCAACGTCCTGACTTTC. This sequence encodes CASSVGGGPGANVLTF.